This T cell receptor (beta chain) was identified during a study of T cell responses to AZD1222 COVID-19 vaccine. Findings and limits, study-wide: Spike-specific TCR repertoires showed rising breadth and depth after two AZD1222 doses. Only 5 or 6 AZD1222 recipients were seropositive at baseline.

Both about-4-week and about-12-week second-dose recipients were combined. In regard to this clone: Antigen: not known.

Trimming shortened V by 0 bases and J by 3 bases, and 8 bases separated the two germline ends. Germline V CDR1 and CDR2: MNHEY, SVGEGT. The CDR3 length is 14 residues. Only in-frame clones appear in the TCRdb table, and some are missing; sequencing was by immunoSEQ multiplex PCR. The table records around 150,000 clones, roughly 91% of them present only once. This rearrangement joins TRBV6-2 or TRBV6-3 to TRBJ1-1; D is perhaps TRBD1 (5 bases). The receptor was isolated from an adult who received the AZD1222 COVID-19 vaccine. The sequences come from peripheral blood, collected 28 days after the second AZD1222 dose. The CDR3 here is CASSYSGRDTEAFF. The DNA for the CDR3 is TGTGCCAGCAGTTACTCGGGACGGGACACTGAAGCTTTCTTT.